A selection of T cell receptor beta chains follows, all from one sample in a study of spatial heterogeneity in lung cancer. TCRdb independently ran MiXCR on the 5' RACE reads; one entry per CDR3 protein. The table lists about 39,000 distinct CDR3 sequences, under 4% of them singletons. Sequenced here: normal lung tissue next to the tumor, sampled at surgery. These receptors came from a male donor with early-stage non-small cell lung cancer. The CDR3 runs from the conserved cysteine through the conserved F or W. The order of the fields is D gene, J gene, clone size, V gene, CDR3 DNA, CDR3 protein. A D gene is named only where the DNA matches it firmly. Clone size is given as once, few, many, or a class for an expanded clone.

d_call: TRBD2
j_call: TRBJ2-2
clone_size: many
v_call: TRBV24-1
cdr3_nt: TGTGCCACCAGTGACCCGGGACTAGCGGGAGGCCGCACGAACACCGGGGAGCTGTTTTTT
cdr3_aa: CATSDPGLAGGRTNTGELFF

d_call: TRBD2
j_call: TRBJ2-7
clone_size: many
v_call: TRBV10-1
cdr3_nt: TGCGCCAGCAGTGAGTCAAGCGGGAGTGTGCGGGAGCAGTACTTC
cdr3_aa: CASSESSGSVREQYF

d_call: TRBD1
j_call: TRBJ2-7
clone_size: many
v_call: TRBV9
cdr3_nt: TGTGCCAGCAGCGTAGGACAGGGGGTCTACGAGCAGTACTTC
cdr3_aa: CASSVGQGVYEQYF

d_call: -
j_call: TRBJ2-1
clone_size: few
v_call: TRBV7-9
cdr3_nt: TGTGCCAGCAGCTTAGAGGTTGGGGGTAGCTCCTACAATGAGCAGTTCTTC
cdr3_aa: CASSLEVGGSSYNEQFF

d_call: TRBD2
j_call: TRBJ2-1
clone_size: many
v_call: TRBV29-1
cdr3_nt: TGCAGCGTTGTCGGCGGGGGGACCTACAATGAGCAGTTCTTC
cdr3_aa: CSVVGGGTYNEQFF

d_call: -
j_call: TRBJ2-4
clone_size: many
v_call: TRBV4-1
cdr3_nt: TGCGCCAGCAGCGCCCCACTCATAGCCAAAAACATTCAGTACTTC
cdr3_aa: CASSAPLIAKNIQYF

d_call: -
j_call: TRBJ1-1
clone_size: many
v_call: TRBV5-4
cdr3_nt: TGTGCCACTGGGTTTGAAATGAACACTGAAGCTTTCTTT
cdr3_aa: CATGFEMNTEAFF

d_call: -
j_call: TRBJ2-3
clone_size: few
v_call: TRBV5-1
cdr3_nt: TGCGCCAGCAGCTTGGATGGCGGCCGAGCGGGAGATACGCAGTATTTT
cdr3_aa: CASSLDGGRAGDTQYF

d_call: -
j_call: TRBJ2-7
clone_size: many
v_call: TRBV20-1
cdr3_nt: TGCAGTGCTAGGGGGACGGGCCGGGAGCAGTACTTC
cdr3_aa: CSARGTGREQYF

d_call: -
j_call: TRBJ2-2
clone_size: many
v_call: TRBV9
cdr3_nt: TGTGCCAGCAGCGTTGGCACGTCGAACACCGGGGAGCTGTTTTTT
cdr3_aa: CASSVGTSNTGELFF

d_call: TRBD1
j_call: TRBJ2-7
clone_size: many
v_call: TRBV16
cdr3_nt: TGTGCCAGCAGTCCTCCGGGACAGGGGGACGAGCAGTACTTC
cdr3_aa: CASSPPGQGDEQYF

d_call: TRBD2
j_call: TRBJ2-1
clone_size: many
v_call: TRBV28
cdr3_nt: TGTGCCAGCAGTCCCCGGCTAGCGGGAGCCGGCGAGCAGTTCTTC
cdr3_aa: CASSPRLAGAGEQFF

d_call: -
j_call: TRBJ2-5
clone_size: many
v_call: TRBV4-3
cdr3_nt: TGCGCCAGCAGCCAAGAACTAGGATCTAGAGGGACCCAGTACTTC
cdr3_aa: CASSQELGSRGTQYF

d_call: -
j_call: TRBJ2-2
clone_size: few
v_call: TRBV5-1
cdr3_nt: TGCGCCAGCAGCTTGAGGGGAAACACCGGGGAGCTGTTTTTT
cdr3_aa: CASSLRGNTGELFF

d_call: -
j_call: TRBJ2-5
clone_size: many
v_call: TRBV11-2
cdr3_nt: TGTGCCAGCAGCTTGTCCGGGGAGACCCAGTACTTC
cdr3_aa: CASSLSGETQYF

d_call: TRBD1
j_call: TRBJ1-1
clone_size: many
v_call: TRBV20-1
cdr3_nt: TGCAGTGCTAGCTGGACAGGCGAAGCTTTCTTT
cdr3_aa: CSASWTGEAFF

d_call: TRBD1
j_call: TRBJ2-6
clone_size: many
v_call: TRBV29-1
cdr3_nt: TGCAGCGTTGCGGACAGGAGCTCTGGGGCCAACGTCCTGACTTTC
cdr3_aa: CSVADRSSGANVLTF

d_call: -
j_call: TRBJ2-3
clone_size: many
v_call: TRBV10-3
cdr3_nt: TGTGCCATCAGCTTTGAGGGACCCCTCACGGATACGCAGTATTTT
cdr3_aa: CAISFEGPLTDTQYF

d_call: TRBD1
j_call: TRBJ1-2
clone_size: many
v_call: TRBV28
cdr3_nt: TGTGCCAGCAGTTCCACGGGACAGGGAATACACTATGGCTACACCTTC
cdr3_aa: CASSSTGQGIHYGYTF

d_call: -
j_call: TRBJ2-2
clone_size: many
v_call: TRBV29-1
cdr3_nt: TGCAGCGTCTCCGGGACACAAACCGGGGAGCTGTTTTTT
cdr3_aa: CSVSGTQTGELFF

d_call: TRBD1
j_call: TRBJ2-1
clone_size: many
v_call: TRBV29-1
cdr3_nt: TGCAGCGTTCGGCAGGGGGCGGATGAGCAGTTCTTC
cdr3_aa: CSVRQGADEQFF